This T cell receptor beta chain appears in the sequencing data of a study of blood T cell repertoires in COVID-19. Study details: The samples span acute and convalescent COVID-19 from the United States, Italy and Spain. PBMCs, B-cell-depleted T cells, or T cells were the source of the cDNA or gDNA that made up the material.

Authors' processing steps: By means of reference gene primer amplification, nucleated cell counts were estimated. Profiled with immunoSEQ multiplex PCR; TCRdb holds only in-frame clones, not every one. D and trimming were read from the DNA, whereas the V and J calls and clone size are those reported in that table. The data contain approximately 92,000 clones, 84% of them singletons. Sequenced: peripheral blood. The TCR sequence derives from a man in his 70s with active or convalescent COVID-19.

CDR3 in DNA: TGTGCCAGCAGAGAACAAACAGGGAGCTCCTATAATTCACCCCTCCACTTT. It translates to CASREQTGSSYNSPLHF. V is TRBV2 and J is TRBJ1-6; possible D gene TRBD1, 6 bases. Germline assignment: CDR1 SNHLY and CDR2 FYNNEI. V lost 6 bases, J lost 0 bases, and 15 bases lay in between. The CDR3 contains 17 residues.